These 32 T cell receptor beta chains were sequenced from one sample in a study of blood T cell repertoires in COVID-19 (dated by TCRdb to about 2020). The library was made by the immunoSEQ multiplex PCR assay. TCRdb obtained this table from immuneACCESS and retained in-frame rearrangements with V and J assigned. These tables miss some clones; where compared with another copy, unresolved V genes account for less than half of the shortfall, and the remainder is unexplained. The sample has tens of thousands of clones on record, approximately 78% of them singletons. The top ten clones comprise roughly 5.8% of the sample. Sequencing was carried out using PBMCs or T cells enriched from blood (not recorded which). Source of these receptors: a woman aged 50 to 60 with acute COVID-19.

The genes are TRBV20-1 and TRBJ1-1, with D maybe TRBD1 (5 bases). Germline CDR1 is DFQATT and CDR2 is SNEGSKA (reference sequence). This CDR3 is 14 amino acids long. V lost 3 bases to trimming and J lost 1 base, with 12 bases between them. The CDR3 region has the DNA TGCAGTGCTAGTGGGGGAGGGCCGAACACTGAAGCTTTCTTT. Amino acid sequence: CSASGGGPNTEAFF.

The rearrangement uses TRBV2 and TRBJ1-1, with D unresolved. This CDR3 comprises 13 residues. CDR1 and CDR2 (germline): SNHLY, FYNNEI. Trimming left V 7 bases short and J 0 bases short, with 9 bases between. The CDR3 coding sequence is TGTGCCAGCAACAGAAACATGAACACTGAAGCTTTCTTT. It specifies CASNRNMNTEAFF.

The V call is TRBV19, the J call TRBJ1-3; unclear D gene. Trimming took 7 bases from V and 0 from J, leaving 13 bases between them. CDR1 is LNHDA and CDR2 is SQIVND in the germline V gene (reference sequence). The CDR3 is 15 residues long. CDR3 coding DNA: TGTGCCAGTAATACCCCCGCGGTCTCTGGAAACACCATATATTTT. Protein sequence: CASNTPAVSGNTIYF.

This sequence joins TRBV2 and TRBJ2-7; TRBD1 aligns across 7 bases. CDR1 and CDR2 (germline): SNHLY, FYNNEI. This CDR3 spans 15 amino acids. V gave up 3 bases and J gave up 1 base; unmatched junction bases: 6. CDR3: CASSDPQGQSYEQYF. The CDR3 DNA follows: TGTGCCAGCAGTGACCCACAGGGGCAGTCCTACGAGCAGTACTTC.

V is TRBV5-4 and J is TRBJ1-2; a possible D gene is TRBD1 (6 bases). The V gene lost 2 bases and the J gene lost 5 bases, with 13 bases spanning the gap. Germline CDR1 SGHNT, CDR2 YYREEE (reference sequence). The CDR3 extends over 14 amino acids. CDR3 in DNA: TGTGCCAGCAGCTTCTTCAGGGGATCTTATGGCTACACCTTC. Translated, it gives CASSFFRGSYGYTF.

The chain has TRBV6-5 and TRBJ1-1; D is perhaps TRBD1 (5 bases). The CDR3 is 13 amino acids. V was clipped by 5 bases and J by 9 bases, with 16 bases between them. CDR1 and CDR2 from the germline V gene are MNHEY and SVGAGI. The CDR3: CASSISTALKAFF. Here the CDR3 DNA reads TGTGCCAGCAGTATTTCGACAGCCCTAAAAGCTTTCTTT.

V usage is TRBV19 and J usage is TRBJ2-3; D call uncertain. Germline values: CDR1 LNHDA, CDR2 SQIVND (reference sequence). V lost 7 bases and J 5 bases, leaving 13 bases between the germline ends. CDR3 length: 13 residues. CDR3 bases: TGTGCCAGTACCGCTACACACAGAGATACGCAGTATTTT. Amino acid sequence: CASTATHRDTQYF.

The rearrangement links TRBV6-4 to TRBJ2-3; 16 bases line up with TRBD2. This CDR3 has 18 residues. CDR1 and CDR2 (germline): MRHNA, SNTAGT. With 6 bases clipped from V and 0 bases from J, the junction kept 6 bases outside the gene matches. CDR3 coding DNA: TGTGCCAGCAGACCTCCGGGACTAGCGGGGGGGAGCACAGATACGCAGTATTTT. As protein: CASRPPGLAGGSTDTQYF.

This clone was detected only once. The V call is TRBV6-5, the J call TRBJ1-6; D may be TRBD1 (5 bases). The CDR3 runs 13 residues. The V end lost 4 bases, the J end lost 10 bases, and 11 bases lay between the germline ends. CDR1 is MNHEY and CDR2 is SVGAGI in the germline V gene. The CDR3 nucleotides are TGTGCCAGCAGTTTGCAGGGATCCTCACCCCTCCACTTT. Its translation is CASSLQGSSPLHF.

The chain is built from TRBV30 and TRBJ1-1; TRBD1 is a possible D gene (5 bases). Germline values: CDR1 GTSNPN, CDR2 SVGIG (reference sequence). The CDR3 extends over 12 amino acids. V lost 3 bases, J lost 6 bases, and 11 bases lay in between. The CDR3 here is CAWRAGGAEAFF. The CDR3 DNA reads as TGTGCCTGGAGGGCGGGGGGGGCTGAAGCTTTCTTT.

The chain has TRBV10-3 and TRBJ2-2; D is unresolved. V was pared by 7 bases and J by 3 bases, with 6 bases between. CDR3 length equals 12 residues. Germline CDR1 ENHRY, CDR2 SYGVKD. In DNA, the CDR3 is TGTGCCATCAACAGCTACACCGGGGAGCTGTTTTTT. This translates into CAINSYTGELFF.

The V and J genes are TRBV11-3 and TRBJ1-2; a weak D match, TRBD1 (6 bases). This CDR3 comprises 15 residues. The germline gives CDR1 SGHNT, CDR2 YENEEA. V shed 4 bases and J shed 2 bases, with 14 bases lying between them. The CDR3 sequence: CASSSSGHQNYGYTF. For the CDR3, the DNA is TGTGCCAGCAGCTCCTCGGGACACCAAAACTATGGCTACACCTTC.

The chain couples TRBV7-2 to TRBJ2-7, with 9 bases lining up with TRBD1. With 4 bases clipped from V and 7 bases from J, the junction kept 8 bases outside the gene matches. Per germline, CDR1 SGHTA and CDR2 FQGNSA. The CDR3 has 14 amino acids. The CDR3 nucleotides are TGTGCCAGCAGCTACCGGACAGGGGCGGAGGAGCAGTACTTC. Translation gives CASSYRTGAEEQYF.

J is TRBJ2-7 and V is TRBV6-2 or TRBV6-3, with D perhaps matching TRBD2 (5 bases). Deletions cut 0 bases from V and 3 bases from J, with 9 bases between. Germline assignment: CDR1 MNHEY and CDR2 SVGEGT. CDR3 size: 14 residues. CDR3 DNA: TGTGCCAGCAGTTACTCGAACGGGGTCTACGAGCAGTACTTC. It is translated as CASSYSNGVYEQYF.

The CDR3 is CASSQALAGGTGELFF. In nucleotides, the CDR3 is TGCGCCAGCAGCCAAGCACTAGCGGGGGGGACCGGGGAGCTGTTTTTT. The V gene is TRBV4-1, the J gene TRBJ2-2; 13 positions match TRBD2. This CDR3 contains 16 residues. Trimming removed 1 base from V and 5 bases from J; junction bases left unmatched: 1. The germline CDR1 and CDR2 sequences are MGHRA and YSYEKL.

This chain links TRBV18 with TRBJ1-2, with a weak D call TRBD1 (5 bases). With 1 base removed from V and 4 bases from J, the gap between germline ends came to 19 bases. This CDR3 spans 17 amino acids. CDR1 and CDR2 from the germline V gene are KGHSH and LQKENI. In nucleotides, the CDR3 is TGTGCCAGCTCACCACAGGGTGGAGGGGAACGCTTCTATGGCTACACCTTC. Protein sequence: CASSPQGGGERFYGYTF.

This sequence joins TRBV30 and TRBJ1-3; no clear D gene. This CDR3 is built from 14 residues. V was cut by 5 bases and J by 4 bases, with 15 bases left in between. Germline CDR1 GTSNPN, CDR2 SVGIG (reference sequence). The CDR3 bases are TGTGCCTGGGCCGGCGGGTTTAAGGGAAACACCATATATTTT. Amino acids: CAWAGGFKGNTIYF.

CDR3 region: CASSPTDTQYF. CDR3 nucleotides: TGTGCCAGCAGTCCGACAGATACGCAGTATTTT. V and J are TRBV2 and TRBJ2-3; the D is unclear. There are 11 residues in the CDR3. Per the germline V gene, CDR1 is SNHLY and CDR2 is FYNNEI. V dropped 5 bases and J dropped 3 bases, with 3 bases sitting between them. Using reference TRBV2 and TRBJ2-3 for the parts outside the CDR3, the full variable domain is EPEVTQTPSHQVTQMGQEVILRCVPISNHLYFYWYRQILGQKVEFLVSFYNNEISEKSEIFDDQFSVERPDGSNFTLKIRSTKLEDSAMYFCASSPTDTQYFGPGTRLTVL.

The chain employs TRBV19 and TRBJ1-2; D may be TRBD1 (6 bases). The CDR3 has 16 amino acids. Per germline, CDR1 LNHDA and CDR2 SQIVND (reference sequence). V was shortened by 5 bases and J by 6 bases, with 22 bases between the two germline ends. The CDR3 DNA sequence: TGTGCCAGTAGTCGAGGAACAAGGGGGGGAAGCGATGGCTACACCTTC. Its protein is CASSRGTRGGSDGYTF.

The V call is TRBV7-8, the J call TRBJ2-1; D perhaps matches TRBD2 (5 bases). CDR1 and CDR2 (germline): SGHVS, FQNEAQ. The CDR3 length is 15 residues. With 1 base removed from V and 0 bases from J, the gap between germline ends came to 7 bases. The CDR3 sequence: CASSLGLTSYNEQFF. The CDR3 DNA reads TGTGCCAGCAGCTTAGGACTAACCTCCTACAATGAGCAGTTCTTC.

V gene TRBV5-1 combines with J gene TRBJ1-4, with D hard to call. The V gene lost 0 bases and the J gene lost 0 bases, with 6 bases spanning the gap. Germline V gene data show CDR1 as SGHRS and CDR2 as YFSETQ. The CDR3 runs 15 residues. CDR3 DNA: TGCGCCAGCAGCTTGGGGCAGGCAACTAATGAAAAACTGTTTTTT. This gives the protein CASSLGQATNEKLFF.

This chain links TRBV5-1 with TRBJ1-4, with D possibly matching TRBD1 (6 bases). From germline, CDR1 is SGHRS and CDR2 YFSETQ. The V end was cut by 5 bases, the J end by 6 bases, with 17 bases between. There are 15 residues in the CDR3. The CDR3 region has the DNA TGCGCCAGCAGGTATACAGGGAGATTGGATGAAAAACTGTTTTTT. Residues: CASRYTGRLDEKLFF.

This CDR3 reads CSVRTVYGYTF. The CDR3 region has the DNA TGCAGCGTCCGGACAGTCTATGGCTACACCTTC. This chain links TRBV29-1 with TRBJ1-2; a possible D gene is TRBD1 (6 bases). This CDR3 is 11 amino acids long. Deletions cut 6 bases from V and 4 bases from J, with 9 bases between. Germline-derived CDR1 and CDR2 are SQVTM and ANQGSEA.

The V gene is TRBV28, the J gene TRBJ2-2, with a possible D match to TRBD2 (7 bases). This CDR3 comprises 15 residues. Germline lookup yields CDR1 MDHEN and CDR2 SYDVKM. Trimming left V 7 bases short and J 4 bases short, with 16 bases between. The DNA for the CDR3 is TGTGCCAGCACCAGGGGTAGGGAGGGCACCGGGGAGCTGTTTTTT. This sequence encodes CASTRGREGTGELFF.

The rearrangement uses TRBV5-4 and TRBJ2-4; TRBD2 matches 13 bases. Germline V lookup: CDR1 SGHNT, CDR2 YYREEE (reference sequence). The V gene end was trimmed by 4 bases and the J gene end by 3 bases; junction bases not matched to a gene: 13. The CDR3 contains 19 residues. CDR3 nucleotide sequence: TGTGCCAGCAGCGCGGGACTAGCGGGGCCGAAGGTGGTCAAAAACATTCAGTACTTC. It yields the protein CASSAGLAGPKVVKNIQYF.

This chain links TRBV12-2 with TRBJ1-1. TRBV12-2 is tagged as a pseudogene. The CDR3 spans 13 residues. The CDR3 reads CASRRRGNTEAFF. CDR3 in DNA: TGTGCAAGTCGTCGACGGGGGAACACTGAAGCTTTCTTT.

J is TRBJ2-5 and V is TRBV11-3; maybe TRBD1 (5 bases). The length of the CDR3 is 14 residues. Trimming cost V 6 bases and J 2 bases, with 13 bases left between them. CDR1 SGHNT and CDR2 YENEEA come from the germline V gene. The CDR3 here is CASRSVGRQETQYF. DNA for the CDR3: TGTGCCAGCAGGAGTGTGGGGCGTCAAGAGACCCAGTACTTC.

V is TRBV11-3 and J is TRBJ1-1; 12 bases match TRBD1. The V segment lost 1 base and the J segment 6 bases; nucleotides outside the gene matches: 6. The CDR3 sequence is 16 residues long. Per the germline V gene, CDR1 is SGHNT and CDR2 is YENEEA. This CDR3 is CASSLGGTGGNAEAFF. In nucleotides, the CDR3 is TGTGCCAGCAGCTTAGGGGGGACAGGGGGCAACGCTGAAGCTTTCTTT.

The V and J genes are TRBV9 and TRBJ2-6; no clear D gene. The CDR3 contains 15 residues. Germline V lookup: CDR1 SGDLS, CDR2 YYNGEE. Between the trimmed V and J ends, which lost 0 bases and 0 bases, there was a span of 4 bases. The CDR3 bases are TGTGCCAGCAGCGTAGGAGTCTCTGGGGCCAACGTCCTGACTTTC. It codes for CASSVGVSGANVLTF.

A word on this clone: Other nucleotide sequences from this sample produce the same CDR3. The CDR3 spells CASSLGQGNYGYTF. The CDR3 DNA sequence: TGTGCCAGCAGCTTGGGACAGGGCAACTATGGCTACACCTTC. The chain carries TRBV7-2 and TRBJ1-2; TRBD1 matches at 9 bases. The CDR3 consists of 14 residues. The V and J ends lost 3 bases and 2 bases, in that order; junction bases with no gene match: 1. Germline lookup yields CDR1 SGHTA and CDR2 FQGNSA.

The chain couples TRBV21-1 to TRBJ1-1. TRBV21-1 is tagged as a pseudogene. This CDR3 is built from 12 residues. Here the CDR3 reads CASSNRGVEAFF. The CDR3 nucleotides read TGTGCCAGCAGCAATCGGGGGGTTGAAGCTTTCTTT.

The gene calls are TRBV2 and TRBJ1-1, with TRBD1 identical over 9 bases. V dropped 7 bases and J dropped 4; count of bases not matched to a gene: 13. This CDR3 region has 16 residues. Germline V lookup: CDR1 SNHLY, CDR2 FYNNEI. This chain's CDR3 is CASKTPHRDRVTEAFF. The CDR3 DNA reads TGTGCCAGCAAAACCCCTCACCGGGACAGGGTCACTGAAGCTTTCTTT.